The 15 T cell receptor beta chains reported below all come from one sample, sequenced in a study of human T cells and chemical hapten exposure. Time point: patch test 2, 6 weeks after DPC sensitization. Treatment in this sample: therapeutic diphenylcyclopropenone sensitization with weekly scalp DPC. Via MiXCR, TCRdb re-called the RACE reads, giving one row per CDR3 protein. The data contain roughly 84,000 distinct CDR3 sequences, 8.5% to 12% of them singletons. Sequencing used whole blood, obtained in connection with sensitization to the hapten diphenylcyclopropenone (DPC). The receptor set was obtained from a woman in her fifties or sixties with alopecia areata. Some clones in this sample may be carry-over from other donors' samples.

V and J are TRBV6-5 and TRBJ1-1; 9 bases are a match to TRBD1. Losses at the gene ends were 7 bases for V and 4 bases for J; bases not matched to a gene: 7. Per the germline V gene, CDR1 is MNHEY and CDR2 is SVGAGI. This CDR3 comprises 14 residues. The CDR3 DNA reads TGTGCCAGCATCAGGGACAGGGATGTCACTGAAGCTTTCTTT. Amino acids: CASIRDRDVTEAFF.

The rearrangement uses TRBV27 and TRBJ1-4; tentative D call: TRBD1 (6 bases). Germline values: CDR1 MNHEY, CDR2 SMNVEV (reference sequence). Trimming took off 5 bases at V and 7 bases at J, with 14 bases between the two ends. This CDR3 contains 14 residues. Here the CDR3 reads CASSEQGLGEKLFF. The CDR3 region has the DNA TGTGCCAGCAGTGAACAGGGTTTAGGTGAAAAACTGTTTTTT.

The chain joins TRBV28 to TRBJ2-3; the match to TRBD1 covers 7 bases. From germline, CDR1 is MDHEN and CDR2 SYDVKM. The CDR3 consists of 16 residues. V shed 6 bases and J 2 bases; nucleotides not matched to a gene: 11. The CDR3 region is CASRALGGQITDTQYF. CDR3 sequence (DNA): TGTGCCAGCAGAGCCTTAGGGGGACAGATCACAGATACGCAGTATTTT.

This clonotype was seen repeatedly, ten times or more. The rearrangement uses TRBV5-1 and TRBJ2-5, with D maybe TRBD1 (6 bases). The V end was cut by 3 bases, the J end by 1 base, with 16 bases between. This CDR3 is built from 16 residues. Germline V CDR1 and CDR2: SGHRS, YFSETQ. CDR3 sequence: CASSYDASTGQETQYF. CDR3 bases: TGCGCCAGCAGCTACGACGCTTCGACAGGCCAAGAGACCCAGTACTTC.

This clonotype was detected ten times or more. The genes are TRBV6-1 and TRBJ2-2; D unclear. The V end was cut by 5 bases, the J end by 6 bases, with 7 bases between. The CDR3 length is 12 residues. Germline CDR1 MNHNS, CDR2 SASEGT. The DNA of the CDR3 is TGTGCCAGCAGTCGCTCTCCCGGGGAGCTGTTTTTT. Encoded protein: CASSRSPGELFF.

The chain uses TRBV12-3 or TRBV12-4 and TRBJ2-2, with no clear D. The length of the CDR3 is 13 residues. The ends were cut back, 3 bases at V and 4 bases at J, with 6 bases in the middle. Written as DNA, the CDR3 is TGTGCCAGCAGTTTTTACAGCACCGGGGAGCTGTTTTTT. Translated, it gives CASSFYSTGELFF.

This clonotype has just a few counts. The chain carries TRBV9 and TRBJ2-3; no clear D. Looked up from germline, CDR1 is SGDLS and CDR2 is YYNGEE. The V end lost 0 bases, the J end lost 2 bases, and 7 bases lay between the germline ends. The CDR3 spans 14 residues. CDR3 in DNA: TGTGCCAGCAGCGTAGGGCAGCTCACAGATACGCAGTATTTT. The encoded protein is CASSVGQLTDTQYF.

This clonotype occurred a few times. The CDR3 DNA follows: TGTGCCACCAGTGACTGGACTAGCGTAACGAACACCGGGGAGCTGTTTTTT. It yields the protein CATSDWTSVTNTGELFF. The chain employs TRBV24-1 and TRBJ2-2; 9 bases line up with TRBD2. V was pared by 4 bases and J by 0 bases, with 5 bases of the junction left unmatched. This CDR3 spans 17 amino acids. Germline V lookup: CDR1 KGHDR, CDR2 SFDVKD.

CDR3: CAWSADSGRVNEQFF. CDR3 DNA sequence: TGTGCCTGGAGTGCAGACAGCGGGAGGGTTAATGAGCAGTTCTTC. The chain links TRBV30 to TRBJ2-1, with 10 bases matching TRBD2. There are 15 residues in the CDR3. V trimming: 1 base; J trimming: 7 bases; junction bases outside the gene matches: 7. The germline V gene has CDR1 GTSNPN and CDR2 SVGIG (reference sequence).

The V and J genes are TRBV7-2 and TRBJ2-5, with a possible D match to TRBD2 (6 bases). The CDR3 sequence is 15 residues long. Trimming removed 4 bases from V and 5 bases from J, with 17 bases in between. CDR1 SGHTA and CDR2 FQGNSA come from the germline V gene. DNA of the CDR3: TGTGCCAGCAGCTCACAAACGGGAGTTGGTGAGACCCAGTACTTC. It specifies CASSSQTGVGETQYF.

This clonotype was seen repeatedly, ten times or more. The CDR3 loop reads CASSPGPSNQPQHF. For the CDR3, the DNA is TGTGCCAGCAGCCCGGGACCGAGCAATCAGCCCCAGCATTTT. The genes are TRBV7-2 and TRBJ1-5; D perhaps matches TRBD1 (5 bases). Trimming removed 5 bases from V and 1 base from J, with 9 bases in between. Per germline, CDR1 SGHTA and CDR2 FQGNSA. This CDR3 has 14 amino acids.

The count of this clonotype is one. The rearrangement uses TRBV20-1 and TRBJ1-1, with TRBD1 identical over 8 bases. Losses at the gene ends were 4 bases for V and 6 bases for J; bases not matched to a gene: 4. This CDR3 comprises 12 residues. Looked up from germline, CDR1 is DFQATT and CDR2 is SNEGSKA (reference sequence). The CDR3 region is CSANRGTPEAFF. As DNA, the CDR3 is TGCAGTGCTAACAGGGGGACCCCTGAAGCTTTCTTT.

A remark on this clonotype: Given a much more abundant clone one base away, this may be a read error. The chain is built from TRBV28 and TRBJ1-4; 8 positions agree with TRBD1. CDR1 and CDR2 from the germline V gene are MDHEN and SYDVKM. The CDR3 contains 12 residues. With V trimmed by 2 bases and J by 10 bases, 0 bases remained unmatched. The CDR3 sequence is CASSLGQGKLFF. CDR3 DNA sequence: TGTGCCAGCAGTTTAGGACAGGGAAAACTGTTTTTT.

A remark on this clonotype: A much larger clonotype is one base distant, so this may be a read error. The chain carries TRBV6-5 and TRBJ2-1; no reliable D call. Germline CDR1 is MNHEY and CDR2 is SVGAGI. The CDR3 is made up of 15 amino acids. For the CDR3, the DNA is TGTGTCAGCAGTTACTCGTGGGGATCCTACAATGAGCAGTTCTTC. This sequence encodes CVSSYSWGSYNEQFF.

A remark on this clonotype: The junction does not match germline at one end; this may be a read error. The chain links TRBV11-2 to TRBJ1-2; D gene unclear. CDR3 length: 15 residues. Germline V gives CDR1 SGHAT, CDR2 FQNNGV. CDR3 protein: CASSPSTTSNYDYTF. The CDR3 DNA is TGTGCCAGCAGCCCAAGTACGACATCCAACTATGACTACACCTTC.